These 7 T cell receptor beta chains came from one sample sequenced in a study of T-cell reconstitution after alpha-beta-depleted transplantation in children. Unique molecular identifiers were built into the TCRbeta library. Each CDR3 protein gets one entry after TCRdb re-called the PCR reads with MiXCR. The table shows approximately 240,000 distinct CDR3 sequences, with under 13% occurring only once. This specimen consisted of PBMCs, obtained before TCRalphabeta/CD19-depleted stem cell transplant. These receptors were obtained from a child under two years old with acute myeloid leukemia, due to receive a stem cell transplant.

This clonotype has at least ten counts. The chain recombines TRBV5-1 with TRBJ2-3; TRBD2 aligns across 9 bases. Germline V CDR1 and CDR2: SGHRS, YFSETQ. Trimming removed 0 bases from V and 6 bases from J; junction bases left unmatched: 8. The CDR3 runs 16 residues. The CDR3 sequence: CASSLASSGTGDTQYF. The DNA for the CDR3 is TGCGCCAGCAGCTTGGCCTCTAGCGGGACTGGGGATACGCAGTATTTT.

This clonotype occurred a few times. This chain links TRBV7-2 with TRBJ2-7, with D possibly matching TRBD2 (6 bases). The V and J ends lost 3 bases and 7 bases respectively, with 10 bases between them. Germline V gene sequence: CDR1 SGHTA, CDR2 FQGNSA. This CDR3 is built from 12 residues. Written as DNA, the CDR3 is TGTGCCAGCAGCTTCCTAGCGAAGGAGCAGTACTTC. Its translation: CASSFLAKEQYF.

This clonotype was recorded at least ten times. The genes are TRBV12-3 or TRBV12-4 and TRBJ2-7, with a weak D call TRBD1 (7 bases). There are 15 residues in the CDR3. V gave up 4 bases and J gave up 2 bases, with 15 bases separating them. CDR3 in amino acids: CASSSRGTATYEQYF. DNA of the CDR3: TGTGCCAGCAGTTCCCGCGGGACAGCCACCTACGAGCAGTACTTC.

This clonotype was detected a few times. The chain uses TRBV3-1 and TRBJ2-7, with 7 bases that match TRBD2. This CDR3 spans 15 amino acids. The germline gives CDR1 LGHDT, CDR2 YNNKEL (reference sequence). V shed 0 bases and J 6 bases; nucleotides not matched to a gene: 8. The CDR3 loop is CASSQESGLLTEQYF. As DNA, the CDR3 is TGTGCCAGCAGCCAAGAGTCGGGACTACTAACCGAGCAGTACTTC.

At least ten counts were recorded for this clonotype. V gene TRBV5-1 combines with J gene TRBJ2-3; 10 nucleotides line up with TRBD2. Germline V lookup: CDR1 SGHRS, CDR2 YFSETQ. The junction had 4 bases not matched to a gene; V was cut back by 0 bases and J by 0 bases. The CDR3 sequence is 17 residues long. The CDR3 nucleotides are TGCGCCAGCAGCTTGGTCCCGACTAGCGGGAGCACAGATACGCAGTATTTT. Its protein product is CASSLVPTSGSTDTQYF.

This clonotype was seen at least ten times. The chain recombines TRBV5-1 with TRBJ2-7; TRBD1 agrees at 8 bases. The length of the CDR3 is 14 residues. Germline V gene lookup returns CDR1 SGHRS and CDR2 YFSETQ. Trimming removed 1 base from V and 3 bases from J; junction bases left unmatched: 3. The CDR3 sequence is CASSLLQGGYEQYF. In DNA form, the CDR3 reads TGCGCCAGCAGCTTGTTACAGGGGGGCTACGAGCAGTACTTC.

This clonotype was recorded at least ten times. The CDR3 DNA reads TGTGCCAGCAGCCAAGGTCCTATCCTTGGCTATGGCTACACCTTC. Its protein product is CASSQGPILGYGYTF. The chain employs TRBV3-1 and TRBJ1-2, with no clear D. Germline V gives CDR1 LGHDT, CDR2 YNNKEL (reference sequence). V was shortened by 1 base and J by 4 bases, with 13 bases between the two germline ends. The length of the CDR3 is 15 residues.